Ten or more counts support the clone carrying this T cell receptor (beta chain). The antigen remains unidentified. This record comes from a study of spatial heterogeneity in lung cancer. Across the whole study: On average, each unique TCR and UMI combination appeared more than ten times in raw reads. Study-level findings and limits: Ubiquitous expanded tumor TCRs were observed in blood more at resection than follow-up.

V trimming: 5 bases; J trimming: 2 bases; junction bases outside the gene matches: 5. In germline, CDR1 is MDHEN, CDR2 SYDVKM. The CDR3 runs to 14 residues. Noted time point: sample taken at primary tumor resection. TCRdb reprocessed the 5' RACE reads with MiXCR, giving one entry per CDR3 protein. The table shows about 92,000 distinct CDR3 sequences, with approximately 12% occurring only once. The specimen comprised PBMCs, sampled at surgery. This sequence was found in a male donor with early-stage non-small cell lung cancer. The V call is TRBV28, the J call TRBJ2-5; 7 bases match TRBD1. The CDR3 region has the DNA TGTGCCAGCAGTAACCGGGACAGTCAAGAGACCCAGTACTTC. Protein sequence: CASSNRDSQETQYF.